These 25 T cell receptor beta chains originate from one sample sequenced in a study of shared clonotypes between healthy human individuals (TCRdb year 2020). Receptor amplification or capture employed the immunoSEQ multiplex PCR assay. TCRdb carries this immuneACCESS record with in-frame sequences only. Its versions omit some clonotypes, under half of them owing to an unresolved V gene in the studies checked, with the rest unexplained. This sample has millions of clones in its table, and 85% to 95% of those were observed once. 0.13% of the sample rests with the top ten. The sequencing input was naive CD4+ T cells sorted from blood. The cell subset or site label, read with the paper, signifies: CD45RA+ positively selected. These receptor sequences come from a man younger than 35 in good health.

V is TRBV5-1 and J is TRBJ2-3, with D uncertain. V was shortened by 0 bases and J by 2 bases, with 10 bases between the two germline ends. Looked up from germline, CDR1 is SGHRS and CDR2 is YFSETQ. This CDR3 comprises 15 residues. Here the CDR3 reads CASSLAVIVTDTQYF. DNA of the CDR3: TGCGCCAGCAGCTTGGCGGTCATAGTCACAGATACGCAGTATTTT.

The chain couples TRBV21-1 to TRBJ2-3; the D call in the table, TRBD2, was not verified against the DNA. TRBV21-1 is classified as a pseudogene. This CDR3 comprises 16 residues. The CDR3 loop reads CASSPGLAGATDTQYF. The DNA for the CDR3 is TGTGCCAGCAGCCCGGGACTAGCGGGAGCCACAGATACGCAGTATTTT.

The chain employs TRBV28 and TRBJ1-2; 9 bases agree with TRBD1. Germline-derived CDR1 and CDR2 are MDHEN and SYDVKM. J lost 8 bases, V lost 2 bases, and 6 bases had no gene match. This CDR3 region has 14 residues. The CDR3, as DNA: TGTGCCAGCAGTTTAATTGGACAGGGGAAGGGCTACACCTTC. Translation gives CASSLIGQGKGYTF.

Of note for this clone: The identical CDR3 is also encoded by other nucleotide sequences in the sample. The chain joins TRBV5-4 to TRBJ2-1; D is unclear. Trimming removed 2 bases from V and 1 base from J, with 7 bases in between. The CDR3 is 14 amino acids. CDR1 is SGHNT and CDR2 is YYREEE in the germline V gene (reference sequence). The CDR3 DNA sequence: TGTGCCAGCAGCTTAACCGGGTCCTACAATGAGCAGTTCTTC. It translates to CASSLTGSYNEQFF.

The sample holds a few counts of this clone. V and J are TRBV5-1 and TRBJ1-3, with D perhaps TRBD1 (5 bases). Between the trimmed V and J ends, which lost 7 bases and 0 bases, there was a span of 14 bases. CDR3 size: 15 residues. The germline gives CDR1 SGHRS, CDR2 YFSETQ. CDR3 residues: CASGAGGYSGNTIYF. CDR3 DNA sequence: TGCGCCAGCGGCGCCGGGGGGTACTCTGGAAACACCATATATTTT.

The chain couples TRBV30 to TRBJ2-5; a possible D gene is TRBD1 (6 bases). CDR1 and CDR2 from the germline V gene are GTSNPN and SVGIG (reference sequence). V lost 4 bases and J lost 3, with 12 bases in between. There are 13 residues in the CDR3. The CDR3 reads CAWTGASKETQYF. The CDR3 nucleotides are TGTGCCTGGACAGGGGCATCTAAAGAGACCCAGTACTTC.

The CDR3 nucleotides are TGTGCCAGCAGCCCCGGACTAGCCCCGGAGGCCGGGGAGCTGTTTTTT. Translated, it gives CASSPGLAPEAGELFF. The rearrangement links TRBV5-8 to TRBJ2-2; 8 nucleotides align to TRBD2. The V gene's germline CDR1 is SGHTS and CDR2 YDEGEE. CDR3 length: 16 amino acids. V shed 4 bases, J shed 6 bases, and the junction held 11 bases outside the gene matches. Full variable domain (rest looked up from reference TRBV5-8 and TRBJ2-2): EAGVTQSPTHLIKTRGQQATLRCSPISGHTSVYWYQQALGLGLQFLLWYDEGEERNRGNFPPRFSGRQFPNYSSELNVNALELEDSALYLCASSPGLAPEAGELFFGEGSRLTVL.

This chain joins TRBV7-6 and TRBJ1-3; D ambiguous. The V gene's germline CDR1 is SGHVS and CDR2 FNYEAQ. This CDR3 has 15 residues. V lost 1 base and J 0 bases, leaving 7 bases between the germline ends. The CDR3 here is CASSLGTLSGNTIYF. The CDR3 coding sequence is TGTGCCAGCAGCTTAGGGACCCTCTCTGGAAACACCATATATTTT.

This clone was counted once. The chain carries TRBV19 and TRBJ1-5; the D is unclear. Trimming removed 7 bases from V and 3 bases from J, with 19 bases in between. The CDR3 loop spans 16 amino acids. Germline CDR1 is LNHDA and CDR2 is SQIVND (reference sequence). CDR3 in amino acids: CASNPWAGNYNQPQHF. The DNA for the CDR3 is TGTGCCAGTAACCCCTGGGCAGGAAACTACAATCAGCCCCAGCATTTT.

This sequence joins TRBV5-6 and TRBJ1-5; D possibly corresponds to TRBD1 (6 bases). The CDR3 has 16 amino acids. Trimming pared 2 bases from V and 7 bases from J, leaving 19 bases between. CDR1 SGHDT and CDR2 YYEEEE come from the germline V gene. CDR3 residues: CASSFGAGEVRQPQHF. The CDR3 DNA is TGTGCCAGCAGCTTCGGGGCAGGGGAAGTGAGGCAGCCCCAGCATTTT. The whole variable domain, filled in from reference TRBV5-6 and TRBJ1-5, reads DAGVTQSPTHLIKTRGQQVTLRCSPKSGHDTVSWYQQALGQGPQFIFQYYEEEERQRGNFPDRFSGHQFPNYSSELNVNALLLGDSALYLCASSFGAGEVRQPQHFGDGTRLSIL.

The V call is TRBV28, the J call TRBJ2-2, with D tentatively TRBD1 or TRBD2 (5 bases each). This CDR3 is built from 17 residues. Trimming stripped 6 bases from V and 2 bases from J, with 19 bases between. Per germline, CDR1 MDHEN and CDR2 SYDVKM. This CDR3 is CASSNGPGPGNTGELFF. The CDR3 coding sequence is TGTGCCAGCAGCAACGGACCGGGGCCGGGTAACACCGGGGAGCTGTTTTTT.

The chain links TRBV5-4 to TRBJ1-1, with 9 bases lining up with TRBD1. Germline V gives CDR1 SGHNT, CDR2 YYREEE (reference sequence). V shed 2 bases and J 1 base; nucleotides not matched to a gene: 3. CDR3 length: 15 residues. The CDR3 DNA reads as TGTGCCAGCAGCTTATCGGGACAGGGGAACACTGAAGCTTTCTTT. It yields the protein CASSLSGQGNTEAFF.

This clone was recorded once. The CDR3 DNA is TGTGCCAGCAGCTTAGGAGGAGGCTCCGTCGAGCAGTACTTC. Translated, it gives CASSLGGGSVEQYF. The gene calls are TRBV7-6 and TRBJ2-7; tentative D call: TRBD2 (5 bases). V lost 1 base and J 6 bases, leaving 13 bases between the germline ends. The CDR3 runs to 14 residues. Germline V gene data show CDR1 as SGHVS and CDR2 as FNYEAQ.

The rearrangement links TRBV2 to TRBJ2-5; no reliable D call. The V and J ends lost 2 bases and 4 bases respectively, with 20 bases between them. Germline-derived CDR1 and CDR2 are SNHLY and FYNNEI. The CDR3 has 17 residues. CDR3 bases: TGTGCCAGCAGTGAAACCTTCCAGGCTAGAGATGTAGAGACCCAGTACTTC. Residues: CASSETFQARDVETQYF.

The chain couples TRBV9 to TRBJ1-6, with TRBD1 matching 9 bases. The CDR3 length is 20 residues. V shed 0 bases, J shed 1 base, and the junction held 11 bases outside the gene matches. Germline values: CDR1 SGDLS, CDR2 YYNGEE. The CDR3 here is CASSVGPGQGAGSYNSPLHF. The DNA of the CDR3 is TGTGCCAGCAGCGTAGGACCGGGACAGGGAGCGGGGTCCTATAATTCACCCCTCCACTTT.

The V and J genes are TRBV4-1 and TRBJ2-7; D is uncertain. The CDR3 is 13 residues long. V shed 0 bases and J shed 7 bases, with 10 bases lying between them. The germline CDR1 and CDR2 sequences are MGHRA and YSYEKL. The CDR3 loop is CASSQDRFREQYF. CDR3 in DNA: TGCGCCAGCAGCCAAGATAGGTTTCGTGAGCAGTACTTC.

With respect to this clone: Other DNA sequences in this specimen translate into the identical CDR3. This chain joins TRBV5-1 and TRBJ1-5; maybe TRBD1 (5 bases). The V and J ends lost 0 bases and 7 bases respectively, with 11 bases between them. This CDR3 region has 14 residues. The germline V gene encodes CDR1 SGHRS and CDR2 YFSETQ. The CDR3 region has the DNA TGCGCCAGCAGCTTGGATGGAGGGGACCAGCCCCAGCATTTT. It encodes CASSLDGGDQPQHF.

The chain joins TRBV4-1 to TRBJ1-4; the D is unclear. The CDR3 is made up of 15 amino acids. The V end was cut by 4 bases, the J end by 7 bases, with 16 bases between. Germline loops: CDR1 MGHRA, CDR2 YSYEKL. Here the CDR3 DNA reads TGCGCCAGCAGCCCCCCGGGTGGGATGGGTGAAAAACTGTTTTTT. Translating it yields CASSPPGGMGEKLFF.

The chain couples TRBV7-9 to TRBJ1-2, with TRBD1 as a possible D gene (5 bases). The V and J ends lost 3 bases and 4 bases respectively, with 9 bases between them. Germline CDR1 SEHNR, CDR2 FQNEAQ (reference sequence). The CDR3 runs to 13 residues. CDR3 loop: CASSFGTVYGYTF. CDR3 in DNA: TGTGCCAGCAGCTTCGGGACTGTCTATGGCTACACCTTC.

Concerning this clone itself: Other DNA variants within this sample encode the same CDR3. The rearrangement links TRBV5-1 to TRBJ1-4; TRBD1 aligns across 8 bases. The germline gives CDR1 SGHRS, CDR2 YFSETQ. The J segment lost 3 bases and the V segment lost 3 bases, leaving 1 base of the junction unmatched. CDR3 size: 14 residues. Written as DNA, the CDR3 is TGCGCCAGCAGCTCAGGGGGCCCTAATGAAAAACTGTTTTTT. Translated, it gives CASSSGGPNEKLFF.

The chain carries TRBV10-3 and TRBJ1-1; the D gene is possibly TRBD1 (6 bases). CDR1 is ENHRY and CDR2 is SYGVKD in the germline V gene. Trimming removed 6 bases from V and 5 bases from J, with 13 bases in between. The CDR3 is 13 residues long. CDR3 sequence: CAISVQGRTEAFF. CDR3 coding DNA: TGTGCCATCAGCGTCCAGGGGCGGACTGAAGCTTTCTTT.

J is TRBJ2-2 and V is TRBV2; D is unresolved. The CDR3 contains 13 residues. Germline-derived CDR1 and CDR2 are SNHLY and FYNNEI. The ends were cut back, 2 bases at V and 2 bases at J, with 3 bases in the middle. The CDR3 nucleotides read TGTGCCAGCAGTGAACGAAACACCGGGGAGCTGTTTTTT. Translating it yields CASSERNTGELFF. The variable domain in full, completed from reference TRBV2 and TRBJ2-2, reads EPEVTQTPSHQVTQMGQEVILRCVPISNHLYFYWYRQILGQKVEFLVSFYNNEISEKSEIFDDQFSVERPDGSNFTLKIRSTKLEDSAMYFCASSERNTGELFFGEGSRLTVL.

The gene calls are TRBV25-1 and TRBJ2-5, with 8 bases that match TRBD2. Trimming took 4 bases from V and 4 from J; bases not matched to a gene: 17. Germline CDR1 and CDR2: MGHDK and SYGVNS. The length of the CDR3 is 18 residues. Written as DNA, the CDR3 is TGTGCCAGCAGTGCGAGCGGGAGTGGGGATGGAAATGGAGAGACCCAGTACTTC. It yields the protein CASSASGSGDGNGETQYF.

The chain joins TRBV15 to TRBJ1-2; D is undetermined. The CDR3 has 13 amino acids. Germline loops: CDR1 LNHNV, CDR2 YYDKDF (reference sequence). The V gene lost 4 bases and the J gene lost 6 bases, with 12 bases spanning the gap. Here the CDR3 DNA reads TGTGCCACCAGCAAAGGGATATCCGATGGCTACACCTTC. This encodes CATSKGISDGYTF.

This chain joins TRBV19 and TRBJ2-2; TRBD1 or TRBD2 may be the D gene (5 bases each). The CDR3 extends over 15 amino acids. Between the trimmed V and J ends, which lost 2 bases and 0 bases, there was a span of 7 bases. Germline lookup yields CDR1 LNHDA and CDR2 SQIVND (reference sequence). The CDR3 region has the DNA TGTGCCAGTAGTATATGGGGGACGAACACCGGGGAGCTGTTTTTT. This codes for CASSIWGTNTGELFF.